This T cell receptor beta chain was observed in a study of T cells after yellow fever vaccination (dated 2019 in TCRdb). At the level of the whole study: The SMART-Seq v4 Ultra Low Input RNA kit was used to prepare libraries from fractions with low cell numbers. To follow T-cell clones before and after primary and booster YFV17D yellow fever vaccination, bulk TCR alpha and beta repertoires were sequenced over time. The cohort comprised two healthy male donors, one aged 18 to 30 and one aged 30 to 39 years. Blood was collected at multiple timepoints before and after primary and secondary immunization, and bulk PBMC replicates and cell subsets were isolated. What the research found in general, with its limitations: Most clones expanded after primary vaccination were re-detected after the booster (just under 97% of CD4 and roughly 87% of CD8), suggesting broad memory maintenance. The secondary T-cell response was weaker than the primary response but faster, peaking on day 5 instead of day 15. Computational filtering was required because FACS-sorted repertoires could contain abundant contaminating clonotypes from the bulk population. Because the study included only a couple of donors, the extent to which the findings can be generalized is limited. A small fraction of clonotypes showed up in both the CD4 and CD8 compartments, probably as a result of convergent recombination.

TCRdb shows the sequencer as Illumina NovaSeq 6000. TCR cDNA was synthesized by 5'RACE template switching, which introduced a universal primer site and unique molecular identifiers. Priming of cDNA synthesis was performed from both the TCR alpha and TCR beta constant segments. Libraries were amplified in two PCR steps, with sample barcodes and sequencing adapters added in the second step. Sequencing of libraries was performed on Illumina HiSeq 2500 (2x100 bp) or NovaSeq (2x150 bp). The original pipeline was this. MIGEC handled demultiplexing of reads and collapsing into UMI consensus sequences, while MiXCR performed V(D)J alignment. Clonotypes responding to the vaccine were identified with edgeR on replicate PBMC samples, with the criteria of FDR below 0.01 and a log2 fold change above 5 up to day 15. CD4 or CD8 identity was assigned to each bulk clonotype according to whether the clonotype was present at higher abundance in the sequenced CD4 repertoire or the sequenced CD8 repertoire. TCRdb trimmed public reads at Q25 via fastp, called clones via MiXCR and kept in-frame beta chains. Every CDR3 protein is listed once, alongside the most common genes and DNA of its rows. The V and J calls were determined by TCRdb, not by the authors. The sample table contains around 320,000 distinct CDR3 sequences; only one count was recorded for about 10% of them. Together, the top ten hold 3% to 4% of the sample.

The CDR3 sequence holds 15 residues, the cysteine and phenylalanine included. The read is trimmed to its CDR3 DNA, 45 bases read in frame from base 1. The germline V gene specifies SGHRS as CDR1 and YFSETQ as CDR2. The V and J ends are trimmed by 6 bases and 7 bases, leaving 20 bases between them. This clonotype was found a few times. It lacks a known antigen. No much larger clonotype is one base removed from it; base qualities were not supplied. In the paper's terms, the treatment or condition label means: live attenuated yellow fever vaccine strain. A standard Ficoll-Paque protocol was used to isolate PBMCs from peripheral blood. CD4 and CD8 T-cell fractions were isolated with Dynabeads CD4 and CD8 positive selection kits. TriZol was used to extract RNA from bulk PBMCs, CD4 and CD8 fractions, and dextramer-positive and dextramer-negative fractions.

Recombination linked TRBV5-1 to TRBJ2-1; 7 matching bases give a weak D call of TRBD1. Sequences were derived from CD4+ T cells sorted from PBMCs, sampled 5 days after the yellow fever booster vaccination. This TCR was sampled from a young man who received the YFV17D yellow fever vaccine. CDR3 loop: CASTSKTQGGNEQFF. The nucleotide sequence reads as follows: TGCGCCAGCACCTCCAAAACGCAGGGGGGAAATGAGCAGTTCTTC.